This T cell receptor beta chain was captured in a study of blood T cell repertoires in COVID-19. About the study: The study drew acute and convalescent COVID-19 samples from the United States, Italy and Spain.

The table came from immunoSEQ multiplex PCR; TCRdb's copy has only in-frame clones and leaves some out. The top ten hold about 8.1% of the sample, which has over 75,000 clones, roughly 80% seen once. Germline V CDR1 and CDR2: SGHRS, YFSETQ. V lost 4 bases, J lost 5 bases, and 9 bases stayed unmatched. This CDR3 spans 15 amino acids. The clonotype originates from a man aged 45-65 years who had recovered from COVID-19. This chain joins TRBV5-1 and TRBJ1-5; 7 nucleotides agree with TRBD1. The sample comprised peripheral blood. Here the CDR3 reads CASSPQGDVYQPQHF. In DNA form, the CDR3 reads TGCGCCAGCAGCCCCCAGGGGGATGTCTATCAGCCCCAGCATTTT. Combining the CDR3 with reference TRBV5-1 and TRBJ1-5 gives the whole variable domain KAGVTQTPRYLIKTRGQQVTLSCSPISGHRSVSWYQQTPGQGLQFLFEYFSETQRNKGNFPGRFSGRQFSNSRSEMNVSTLELGDSALYLCASSPQGDVYQPQHFGDGTRLSIL.